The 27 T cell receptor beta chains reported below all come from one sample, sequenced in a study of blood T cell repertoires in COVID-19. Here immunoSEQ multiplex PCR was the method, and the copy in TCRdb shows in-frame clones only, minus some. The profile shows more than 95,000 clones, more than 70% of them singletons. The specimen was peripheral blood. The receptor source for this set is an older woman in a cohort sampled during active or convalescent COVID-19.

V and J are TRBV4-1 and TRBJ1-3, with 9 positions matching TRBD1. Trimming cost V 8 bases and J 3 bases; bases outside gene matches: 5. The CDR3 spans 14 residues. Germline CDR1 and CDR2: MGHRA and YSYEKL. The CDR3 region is CASQQGASGNTIYF. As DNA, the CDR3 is TGCGCCAGCCAACAGGGGGCCAGTGGAAACACCATATATTTT.

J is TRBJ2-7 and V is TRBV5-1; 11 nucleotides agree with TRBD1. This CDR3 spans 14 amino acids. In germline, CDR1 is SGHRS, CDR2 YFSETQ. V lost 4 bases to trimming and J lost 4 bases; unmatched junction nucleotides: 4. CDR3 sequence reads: CASSPGDRGYEQYF. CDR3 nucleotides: TGCGCCAGCAGCCCCGGGGACAGGGGGTACGAGCAGTACTTC.

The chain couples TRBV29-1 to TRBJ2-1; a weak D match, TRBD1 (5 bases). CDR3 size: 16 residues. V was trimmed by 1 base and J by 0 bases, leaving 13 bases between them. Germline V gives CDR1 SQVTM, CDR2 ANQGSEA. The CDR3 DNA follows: TGCAGCGTTGAAGGCAGTAGGGGAAACTCCTACAATGAGCAGTTCTTC. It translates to CSVEGSRGNSYNEQFF.

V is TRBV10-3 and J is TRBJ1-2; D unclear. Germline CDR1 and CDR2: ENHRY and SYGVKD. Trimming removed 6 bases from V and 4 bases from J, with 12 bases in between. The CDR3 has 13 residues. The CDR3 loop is CAIRPGSTYGYTF. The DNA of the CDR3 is TGTGCCATCAGACCGGGAAGTACCTATGGCTACACCTTC.

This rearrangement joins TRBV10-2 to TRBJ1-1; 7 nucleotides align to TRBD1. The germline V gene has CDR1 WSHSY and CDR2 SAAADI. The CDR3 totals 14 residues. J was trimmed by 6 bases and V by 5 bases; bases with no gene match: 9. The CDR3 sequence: CASSRGQRGAEAFF. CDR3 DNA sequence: TGCGCCAGCAGTAGGGGACAGAGGGGAGCTGAAGCTTTCTTT.

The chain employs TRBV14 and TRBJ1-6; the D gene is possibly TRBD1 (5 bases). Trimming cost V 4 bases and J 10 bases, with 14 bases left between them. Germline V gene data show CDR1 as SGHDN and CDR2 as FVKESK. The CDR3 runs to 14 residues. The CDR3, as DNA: TGTGCCAGCAGCCCCCCGGGGGGTAGGTCACCCCTCCACTTT. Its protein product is CASSPPGGRSPLHF.

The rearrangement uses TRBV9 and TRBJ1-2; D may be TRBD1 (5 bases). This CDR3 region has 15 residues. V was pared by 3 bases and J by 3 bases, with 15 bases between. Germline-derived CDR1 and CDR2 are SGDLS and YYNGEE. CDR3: CASSGPGEGYYGYTF. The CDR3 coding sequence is TGTGCCAGCAGCGGACCCGGGGAGGGGTACTATGGCTACACCTTC.

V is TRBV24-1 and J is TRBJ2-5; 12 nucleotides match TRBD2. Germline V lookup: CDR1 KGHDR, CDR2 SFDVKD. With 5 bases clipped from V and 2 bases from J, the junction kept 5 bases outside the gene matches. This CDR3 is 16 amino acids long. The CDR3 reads CATSGLAGVGQETQYF. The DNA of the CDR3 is TGTGCCACCAGTGGACTAGCGGGAGTGGGGCAAGAGACCCAGTACTTC.

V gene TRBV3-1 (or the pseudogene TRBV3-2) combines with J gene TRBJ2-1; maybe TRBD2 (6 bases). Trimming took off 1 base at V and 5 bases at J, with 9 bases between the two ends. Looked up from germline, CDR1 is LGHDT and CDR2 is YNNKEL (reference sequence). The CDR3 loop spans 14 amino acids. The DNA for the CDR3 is TGTGCCAGCAGCCAAGTCCTAGCGCACAATGAGCAGTTCTTC. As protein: CASSQVLAHNEQFF.

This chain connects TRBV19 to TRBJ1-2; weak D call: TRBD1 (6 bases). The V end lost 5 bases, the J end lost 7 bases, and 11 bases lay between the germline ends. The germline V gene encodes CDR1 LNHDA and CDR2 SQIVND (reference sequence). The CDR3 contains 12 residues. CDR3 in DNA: TGTGCCAGTAGTTTACAGGGCGCTGGCTACACCTTC. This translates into CASSLQGAGYTF.

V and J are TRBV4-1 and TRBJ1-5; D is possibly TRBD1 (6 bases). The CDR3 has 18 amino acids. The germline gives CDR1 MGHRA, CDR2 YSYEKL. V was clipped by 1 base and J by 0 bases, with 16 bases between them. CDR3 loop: CASSQVAGAGYSNQPQHF. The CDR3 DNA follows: TGCGCCAGCAGCCAAGTTGCAGGGGCAGGGTATAGCAATCAGCCCCAGCATTTT.

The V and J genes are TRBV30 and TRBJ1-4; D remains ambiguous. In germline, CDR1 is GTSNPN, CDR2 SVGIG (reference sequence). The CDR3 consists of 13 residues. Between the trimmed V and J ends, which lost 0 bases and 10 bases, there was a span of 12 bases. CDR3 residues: CAWSVLIGGKLFF. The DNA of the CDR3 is TGTGCCTGGAGTGTACTAATTGGAGGAAAACTGTTTTTT.

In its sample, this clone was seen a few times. CDR3 protein: CASGRIQNTGELFF. The CDR3 DNA reads TGTGCCAGCGGGAGGATCCAGAACACCGGGGAGCTGTTTTTT. The chain joins TRBV6-5 to TRBJ2-2; a possible D gene is TRBD2 (6 bases). The CDR3 is 14 residues long. V lost 8 bases to trimming and J lost 1 base, with 11 bases between them. Germline V gene lookup returns CDR1 MNHEY and CDR2 SVGAGI.

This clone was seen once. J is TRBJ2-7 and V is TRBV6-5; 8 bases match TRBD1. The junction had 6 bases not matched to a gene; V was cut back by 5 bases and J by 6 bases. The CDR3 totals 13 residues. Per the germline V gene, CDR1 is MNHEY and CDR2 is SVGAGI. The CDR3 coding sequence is TGTGCCAGCAGTAGACAGGGGTCGGGCGAGCAGTACTTC. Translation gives CASSRQGSGEQYF.

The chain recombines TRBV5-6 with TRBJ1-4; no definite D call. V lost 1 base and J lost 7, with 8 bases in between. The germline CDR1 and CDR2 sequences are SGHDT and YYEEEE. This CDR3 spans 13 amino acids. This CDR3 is CASSLSTGEKLFF. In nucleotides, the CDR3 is TGTGCCAGCAGCTTGAGTACTGGTGAAAAACTGTTTTTT.

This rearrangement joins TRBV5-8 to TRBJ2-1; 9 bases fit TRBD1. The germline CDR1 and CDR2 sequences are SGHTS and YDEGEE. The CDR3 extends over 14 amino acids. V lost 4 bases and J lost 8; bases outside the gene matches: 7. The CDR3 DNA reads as TGTGCCAGCAGCACGGGACAGGGTACGGATGAGCAGTTCTTC. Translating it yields CASSTGQGTDEQFF.

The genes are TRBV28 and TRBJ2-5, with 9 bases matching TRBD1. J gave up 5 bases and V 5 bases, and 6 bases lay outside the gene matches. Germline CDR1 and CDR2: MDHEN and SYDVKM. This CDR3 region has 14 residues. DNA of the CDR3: TGTGCCAGCAGTACGGGACAGGGCCCCGAGACCCAGTACTTC. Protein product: CASSTGQGPETQYF.

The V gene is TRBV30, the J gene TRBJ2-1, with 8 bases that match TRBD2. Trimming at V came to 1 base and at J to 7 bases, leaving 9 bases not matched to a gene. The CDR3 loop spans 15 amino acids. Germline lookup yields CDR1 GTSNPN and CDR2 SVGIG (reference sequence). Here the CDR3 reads CAWSAGGRRWNEQFF. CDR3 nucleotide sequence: TGTGCCTGGAGTGCTGGCGGGAGGCGGTGGAATGAGCAGTTCTTC.

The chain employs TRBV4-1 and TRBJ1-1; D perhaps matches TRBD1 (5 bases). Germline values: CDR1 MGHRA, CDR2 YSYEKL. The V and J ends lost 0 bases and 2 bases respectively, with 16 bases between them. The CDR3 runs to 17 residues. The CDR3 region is CASSQDKGVGRNTEAFF. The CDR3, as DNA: TGCGCCAGCAGCCAAGATAAAGGGGTCGGACGAAACACTGAAGCTTTCTTT.

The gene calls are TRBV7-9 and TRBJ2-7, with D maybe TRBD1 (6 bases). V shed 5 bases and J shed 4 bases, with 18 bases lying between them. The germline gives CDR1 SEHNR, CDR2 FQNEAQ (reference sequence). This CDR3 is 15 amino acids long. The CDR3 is CASSPQGGQSYEQYF. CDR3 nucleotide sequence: TGTGCCAGCAGCCCCCAAGGGGGTCAGAGTTACGAGCAGTACTTC.

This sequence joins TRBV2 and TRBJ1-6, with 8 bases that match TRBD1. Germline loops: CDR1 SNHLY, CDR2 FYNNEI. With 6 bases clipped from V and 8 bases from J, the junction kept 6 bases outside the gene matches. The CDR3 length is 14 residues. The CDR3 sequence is CASSLDRADSPLHF. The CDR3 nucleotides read TGTGCCAGCAGCTTGGACAGGGCCGATTCACCCCTCCACTTT.

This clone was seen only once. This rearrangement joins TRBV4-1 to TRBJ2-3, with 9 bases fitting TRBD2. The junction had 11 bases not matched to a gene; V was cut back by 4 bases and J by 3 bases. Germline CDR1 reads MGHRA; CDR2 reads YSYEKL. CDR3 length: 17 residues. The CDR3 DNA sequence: TGCGCCAGCAGCCCGGGACTAGCCAGTGCCGCGACAGATACGCAGTATTTT. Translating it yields CASSPGLASAATDTQYF.

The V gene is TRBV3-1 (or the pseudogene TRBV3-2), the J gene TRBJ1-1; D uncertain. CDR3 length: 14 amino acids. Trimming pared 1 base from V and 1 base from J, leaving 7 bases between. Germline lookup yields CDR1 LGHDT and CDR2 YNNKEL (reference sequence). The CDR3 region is CASSQGHANTEAFF. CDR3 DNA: TGTGCCAGCAGCCAAGGGCACGCGAACACTGAAGCTTTCTTT.

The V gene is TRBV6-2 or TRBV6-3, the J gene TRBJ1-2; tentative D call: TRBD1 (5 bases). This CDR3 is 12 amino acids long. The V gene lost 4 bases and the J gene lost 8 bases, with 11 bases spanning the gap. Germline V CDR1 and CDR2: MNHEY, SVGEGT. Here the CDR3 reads CASSLGARGYTF. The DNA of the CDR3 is TGTGCCAGCAGTTTAGGGGCGCGCGGCTACACCTTC.

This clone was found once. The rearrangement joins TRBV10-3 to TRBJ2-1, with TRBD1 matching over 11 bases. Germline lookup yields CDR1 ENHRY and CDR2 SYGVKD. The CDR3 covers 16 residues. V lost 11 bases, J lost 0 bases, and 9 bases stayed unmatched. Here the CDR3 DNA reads TGTGCCGCCGGACAGGGGGCCTCGGGCTCCTACAATGAGCAGTTCTTC. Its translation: CAAGQGASGSYNEQFF.

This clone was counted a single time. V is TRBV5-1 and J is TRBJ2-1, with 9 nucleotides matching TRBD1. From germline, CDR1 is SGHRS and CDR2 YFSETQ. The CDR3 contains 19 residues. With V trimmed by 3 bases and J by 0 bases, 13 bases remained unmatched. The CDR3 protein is CASSSGTGSFGSSYNEQFF. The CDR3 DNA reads TGCGCCAGCAGCTCCGGGACAGGGAGTTTTGGGAGCTCCTACAATGAGCAGTTCTTC.

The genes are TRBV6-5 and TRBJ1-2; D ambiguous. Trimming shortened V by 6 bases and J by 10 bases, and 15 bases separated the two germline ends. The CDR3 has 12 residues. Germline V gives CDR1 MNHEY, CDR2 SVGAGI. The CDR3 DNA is TGTGCCAGCAGCCCAGGACGGAGGATCTACACCTTC. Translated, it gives CASSPGRRIYTF.